This TCR beta chain was captured in a study of shared clonotypes between healthy human individuals. Naive CD8 isolation took CD45RO-negative cells positively selected for CCR7 and excluded terminally differentiated effector memory CD45RA+ cells. Concerning this clone: Its cognate antigen is unknown.

V was pared by 6 bases and J by 4 bases, with 6 bases of the junction left unmatched. CDR3 length: 14 residues. The germline V gene encodes CDR1 SGDLS and CDR2 YYNGEE. Findings and limits, study-wide: Larger richness was generally estimated for naive than memory subsets. With few donors, the genetic and exposure-history diversity represented was limited.

The assay ran at deep level. TCRdb's table, derived via immunoSEQ multiplex PCR, lists solely in-frame clones and lacks some. The sample yields 2 million or so clones, over 85% seen once. This receptor was obtained from a man in his late teens or twenties in good health. The sample comprised naive CD8+ T cells sorted from blood. The V call is TRBV9, the J call TRBJ2-2; 7 bases agree with TRBD2. In DNA, the CDR3 is TGTGCCAGCATGCCGGGAGGAGGCACCGGGGAGCTGTTTTTT. It is translated as CASMPGGGTGELFF.